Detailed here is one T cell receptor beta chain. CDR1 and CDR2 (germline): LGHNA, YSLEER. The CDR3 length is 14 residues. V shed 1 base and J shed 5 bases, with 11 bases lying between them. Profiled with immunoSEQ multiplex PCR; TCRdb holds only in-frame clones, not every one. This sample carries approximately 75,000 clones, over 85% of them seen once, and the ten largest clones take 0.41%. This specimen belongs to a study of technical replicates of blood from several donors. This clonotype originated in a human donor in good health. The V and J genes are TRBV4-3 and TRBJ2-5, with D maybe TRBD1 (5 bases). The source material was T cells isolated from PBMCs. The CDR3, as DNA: TGCGCCAGCAGCCAAGGACAGTTAGCTGAGACCCAGTACTTC. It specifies CASSQGQLAETQYF.